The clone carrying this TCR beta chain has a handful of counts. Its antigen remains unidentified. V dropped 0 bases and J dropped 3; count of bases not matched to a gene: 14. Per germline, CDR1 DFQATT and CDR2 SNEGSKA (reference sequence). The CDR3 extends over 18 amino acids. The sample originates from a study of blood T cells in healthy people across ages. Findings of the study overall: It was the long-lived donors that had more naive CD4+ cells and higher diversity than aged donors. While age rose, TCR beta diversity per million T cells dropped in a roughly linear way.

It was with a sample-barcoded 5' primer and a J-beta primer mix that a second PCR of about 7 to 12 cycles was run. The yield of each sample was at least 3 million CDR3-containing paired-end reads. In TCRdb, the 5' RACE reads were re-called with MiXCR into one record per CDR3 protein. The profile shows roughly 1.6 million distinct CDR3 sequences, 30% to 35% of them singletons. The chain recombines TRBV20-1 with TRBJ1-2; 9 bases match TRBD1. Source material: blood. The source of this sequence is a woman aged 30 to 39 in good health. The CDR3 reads CSARDSRTGGARDYGYTF. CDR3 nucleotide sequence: TGCAGTGCTAGAGATAGTAGAACAGGGGGCGCGCGGGACTATGGCTACACCTTC.